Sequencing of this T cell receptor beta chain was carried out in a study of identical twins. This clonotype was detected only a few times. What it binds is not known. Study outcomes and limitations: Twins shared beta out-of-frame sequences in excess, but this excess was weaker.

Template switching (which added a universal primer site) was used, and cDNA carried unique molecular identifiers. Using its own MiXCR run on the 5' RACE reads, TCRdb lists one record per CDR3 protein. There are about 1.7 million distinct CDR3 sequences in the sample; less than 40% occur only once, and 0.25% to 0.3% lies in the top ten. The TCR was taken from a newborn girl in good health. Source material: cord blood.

The CDR3 DNA follows: TGTGCCAGCAGTGAAAGGCTAGCGGGGTATAGGGGTGAGACCCAGTACTTC. Translated: CASSERLAGYRGETQYF. The gene calls are TRBV25-1 and TRBJ2-5, with 9 bases identical to TRBD2. The J segment lost 5 bases and the V segment lost 2 bases, leaving 12 bases of the junction unmatched. CDR3 size: 17 residues. Germline CDR1 and CDR2: MGHDK and SYGVNS.